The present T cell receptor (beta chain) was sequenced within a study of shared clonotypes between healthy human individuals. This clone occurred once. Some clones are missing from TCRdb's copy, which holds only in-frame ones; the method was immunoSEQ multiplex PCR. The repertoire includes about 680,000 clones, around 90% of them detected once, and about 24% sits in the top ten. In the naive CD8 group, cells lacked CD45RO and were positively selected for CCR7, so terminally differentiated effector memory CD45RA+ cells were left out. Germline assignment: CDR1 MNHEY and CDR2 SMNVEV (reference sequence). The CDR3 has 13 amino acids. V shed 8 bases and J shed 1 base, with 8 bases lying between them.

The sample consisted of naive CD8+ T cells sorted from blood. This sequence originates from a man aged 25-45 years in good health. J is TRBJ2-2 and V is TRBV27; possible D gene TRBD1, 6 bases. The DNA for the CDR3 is TGTGCCAGCGGGGGACAGAACACCGGGGAGCTGTTTTTT. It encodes CASGGQNTGELFF.